Listed below are T cell receptor beta chains from one sample, sequenced in a study of T cell repertoires in cytomegalovirus infection. TCRdb processed the reads anew with MiXCR; each CDR3 protein has one entry. The sample yields some 180,000 distinct CDR3 sequences, approximately 18% seen once. Sample: CD8+ T cells from PBMCs. These receptors came from a human donor in good health (CMV status not recorded). Some clones in this sample may be carry-over from other donors' samples. CDR3s include the opening cysteine and the closing phenylalanine or tryptophan. The D gene is left open where the match is weak. Where a row states a size, it is once, few, many or the class of an expanded clone; other rows omit it.

cdr3_aa: CASRPRGAERYEQYF
v_call: TRBV28
d_call: NA
clone_size: few

cdr3_aa: CASSYQGPYNEQFF
v_call: TRBV6-5
d_call: NA
clone_size: few

cdr3_aa: CATTSTAGTGNTIYF
v_call: TRBV15
d_call: NA
clone_size: NA

cdr3_aa: CASSQGTRASGYNEQFF
v_call: TRBV3-1
d_call: TRBD2
clone_size: NA

cdr3_aa: CASSHGQGEVASPLHF
v_call: TRBV27
d_call: TRBD1
clone_size: NA

cdr3_aa: CSVEPGTGGFNEQFF
v_call: TRBV29-1
d_call: TRBD1
clone_size: few

cdr3_aa: CSVPIFRSENEMSTF
v_call: TRBV29-1
d_call: NA
clone_size: NA

cdr3_aa: CASSYSTSQGREYF
v_call: TRBV6-2/TRBV6-3
d_call: NA
clone_size: few

cdr3_aa: CASRNSGRGYNEQFF
v_call: TRBV12-3/TRBV12-4
d_call: TRBD2
clone_size: NA

cdr3_aa: CASSLGGGAENEQFF
v_call: TRBV7-2
d_call: TRBD2
clone_size: many

cdr3_aa: CSVQLSGANVLTF
v_call: TRBV29-1
d_call: NA
clone_size: NA

cdr3_aa: CASSLAQGGVRETQYF
v_call: TRBV7-6
d_call: TRBD1
clone_size: few

cdr3_aa: CASSFWDSSYNEQFF
v_call: TRBV12-3/TRBV12-4
d_call: TRBD1
clone_size: NA

cdr3_aa: CSARVEGQGPHSNQPQHF
v_call: TRBV20-1
d_call: TRBD1
clone_size: NA